Below, one TCR beta chain is given with its context. This sample was taken from a study of blood T cell repertoires in COVID-19. For the study at large: T cells, B-cell-depleted T cells, or PBMCs provided the cDNA or gDNA that served as material.

This CDR3 region has 14 residues. Germline CDR1 reads LGHNA; CDR2 reads YSLEER. Trimming left V 0 bases short and J 6 bases short, with 9 bases between. TCRdb's table, derived via immunoSEQ multiplex PCR, lists solely in-frame clones and lacks some. Found here are 81,000 or so clones, more than 80% of them singletons; the top ten hold more than 10%. The TCR sequence derives from a human donor in a cohort sampled during active COVID-19. The sample was peripheral blood. The chain carries TRBV4-3 and TRBJ1-5; D possibly corresponds to TRBD1 (5 bases). This chain's CDR3 is CASSQDMGGQPQHF. For the CDR3, the DNA is TGCGCCAGCAGCCAAGATATGGGGGGTCAGCCCCAGCATTTT.